Following are 7 T cell receptor beta chains from one sample sequenced in a study of read filtering for tumor transcriptome and immune sequencing. Molecular barcoded adaptors covering alpha/delta and beta/gamma chains were used on 400 ng RNA. Via MiXCR, TCRdb re-called the reads, giving one row per CDR3 protein. The sample yields 45,000 to 55,000 distinct CDR3 sequences, more than 10% seen once. Sequencing input: a population of CD138-negative cells sorted from bone marrow. The receptor source for this set is a donor at least 40 years old with multiple myeloma.

This clonotype showed up many times. CDR3 amino acids: CASSFGTSGTEAFF. CDR3 coding DNA: TGTGCCAGCAGCTTCGGGACTTCGGGCACTGAAGCTTTCTTT. The genes are TRBV11-3 and TRBJ1-1; a possible D gene is TRBD1 (5 bases). Germline V gene lookup returns CDR1 SGHNT and CDR2 YENEEA. The CDR3 covers 14 residues. Trimming took off 3 bases at V and 4 bases at J, with 12 bases between the two ends.

This clonotype was counted at least ten times. The V gene is TRBV5-1, the J gene TRBJ2-6, with unresolved D. The V end lost 0 bases, the J end lost 2 bases, and 6 bases lay between the germline ends. Germline values: CDR1 SGHRS, CDR2 YFSETQ. CDR3 size: 15 residues. The CDR3 coding sequence is TGCGCCAGCAGCTTGGGAAATACTGGGGCCAACGTCCTGACTTTC. It yields the protein CASSLGNTGANVLTF.

This clonotype is labeled as medium-sized. The chain combines TRBV11-3 with TRBJ2-1, with D uncertain. Trimming removed 5 bases from V and 7 bases from J, with 12 bases in between. Germline values: CDR1 SGHNT, CDR2 YENEEA. The CDR3 runs 13 residues. The CDR3 spells CASSRRSQNEQFF. CDR3 bases: TGTGCCAGCAGCCGCCGAAGTCAGAATGAGCAGTTCTTC.

This clonotype was seen ten or more times. Compared with germline, one end of the junction differs, possibly owing to a read error. J is TRBJ2-7 and V is TRBV28; D is ambiguous. CDR1 and CDR2 (germline): MDHEN, SYDVKM. The CDR3 has 13 residues. The DNA of the CDR3 is TGCGCCAGCAGTTTGACCGTTCCCTACGAGCAGTACTTC. Translation gives CASSLTVPYEQYF.

This clonotype was found many times. This chain joins TRBV20-1 and TRBJ2-7; a weak D match, TRBD1 (5 bases). The V gene lost 2 bases and the J gene lost 3 bases, with 17 bases spanning the gap. The germline V gene has CDR1 DFQATT and CDR2 SNEGSKA (reference sequence). There are 15 residues in the CDR3. DNA of the CDR3: TGCAGTGCTAGACCACGTTTGACAGAATTCTACGAGCAGTACTTC. Encoded protein: CSARPRLTEFYEQYF.

On this clonotype: Given a far larger clone just one base away, this is likely a sequencing read error. The chain couples TRBV6-2 or TRBV6-3 to TRBJ2-1; no clear D gene. The CDR3 length is 14 residues. Germline V gene sequence: CDR1 MNHEY, CDR2 SVGEGT. CDR3: CASNSRPPYNEQLF. CDR3 nucleotide sequence: TGTGCCAGCAACTCGAGGCCCCCATACAATGAGCAGCTCTTC.

This clonotype occurred many times. V usage is TRBV30 and J usage is TRBJ2-6, with D possibly being TRBD2 (7 bases). The CDR3 contains 13 residues. Germline values: CDR1 GTSNPN, CDR2 SVGIG (reference sequence). Here the CDR3 reads CAYGGQGANVLTF. The CDR3 DNA is TGTGCATACGGGGGGCAAGGGGCCAACGTCCTGACTTTC.